The clone carrying this T cell receptor (beta chain) has only one observation. The antigen remains unidentified. The source of the sample is a study of CD4 T cells in relation to SARS-CoV-2 and coronaviruses. Generated by immunoSEQ multiplex PCR, the TCRdb table keeps only in-frame clones and is missing some. The table shows just under 20,000 clones, with about 81% occurring only once. Unexposed donor CD4+ T cells date from about 2011-2019, before the COVID-19 pandemic. Isolation of CD4+ T cells took place after less than 13 days in culture. The CDR3 spans 14 residues. V shed 4 bases and J shed 4 bases, with 11 bases lying between them. Germline CDR1 and CDR2: LGHDT and YNNKEL (reference sequence).

Sample: CD4+ T cells from PBMCs, cultured in vitro. The receptor was derived from a human donor in good health. The chain employs TRBV3-1 (or the pseudogene TRBV3-2) and TRBJ2-1; D may be TRBD2 (6 bases). The CDR3 protein is CASSRRLEYNEQFF. CDR3 DNA: TGTGCCAGCAGCCGCCGACTAGAGTACAATGAGCAGTTCTTC.